A single sample is the source of the 2 T cell receptor beta chains below, sequenced in a study of blood T cell repertoires in COVID-19. Sequenced by immunoSEQ multiplex PCR; TCRdb stores in-frame clones only, minus some. The sample has 210,000 or so clones; roughly 78% are singletons. What was sequenced was peripheral blood. The receptor set was obtained from an elderly woman with active or convalescent COVID-19.

The chain is built from TRBV5-1 and TRBJ2-3; D may be TRBD1 (6 bases). Between the trimmed V and J ends, which lost 2 bases and 0 bases, there was a span of 10 bases. The CDR3 is 15 amino acids. Germline values: CDR1 SGHRS, CDR2 YFSETQ. CDR3 nucleotide sequence: TGCGCCAGCAGCTTATTAGGGGGTAGCACAGATACGCAGTATTTT. Amino acid sequence: CASSLLGGSTDTQYF.

This clone turned up a few times. The chain couples TRBV5-1 to TRBJ1-6; maybe TRBD1 (5 bases). Germline V gene data show CDR1 as SGHRS and CDR2 as YFSETQ. V lost 1 base, J lost 9 bases, and 8 bases lay in between. The CDR3 is 13 amino acids. CDR3 sequence reads: CASSLQQVSPLHF. The CDR3 DNA sequence: TGCGCCAGCAGCTTGCAACAGGTTTCACCCCTCCACTTT.